The subject of this entry is one T cell receptor (beta chain). Per the germline V gene, CDR1 is SGHNT and CDR2 is YENEEA. The length of the CDR3 is 12 residues. With 3 bases removed from V and 6 bases from J, the gap between germline ends came to 7 bases. This entry belongs to a study of T cell changes during pregnancy in multiple sclerosis. Produced via immunoSEQ multiplex PCR; TCRdb's table is partial and in-frame only. The sample yields approximately 70,000 clones, around nine tenths seen once. The V and J genes are TRBV11-3 and TRBJ2-3; weak D call: TRBD1 (6 bases). Sample: CD4+ T cells from peripheral blood mononuclear cells, taken before pregnancy. The TCR sequence derives from a female donor with multiple sclerosis, enrolled in a pregnancy study. The CDR3: CASSLQGDTQYF. The DNA for the CDR3 is TGTGCCAGCAGCTTGCAGGGGGATACGCAGTATTTT. Complete variable domain (other parts from reference TRBV11-3 and TRBJ2-3): EAGVVQSPRYKIIEKKQPVAFWCNPISGHNTLYWYLQNLGQGPELLIRYENEEAVDDSQLPKDRFSAERLKGVDSTLKIQPAELGDSAVYLCASSLQGDTQYFGPGTRLTVL.